What follows are 16 T cell receptor beta chains derived from one specimen sequenced in a study of T cell clonotyping in hematopoietic cell transplantation (dated by TCRdb to 2020 to 2022). The library relied on the immunoSEQ multiplex PCR assay. As stored in TCRdb, this immuneACCESS dataset retains in-frame rearrangements with V and J assigned. A fraction of the clones does not appear; measured against another copy, unresolved V genes explain less than half of the discrepancy, and the remainder lacks a known reason. This sample is represented by around 25,000 clones; under 97% of them were singletons. Approximately 1.5% of the sample is held by the ten biggest clonotypes. The sequenced material came from peripheral blood mononuclear cells. Receptor source: a man aged 45 to 65 in good health. Some clones in this sample may be carry-over from other donors' samples.

This clone appeared a few times. The chain joins TRBV2 to TRBJ1-1; D unresolved. V dropped 4 bases and J dropped 0 bases, with 9 bases sitting between them. This CDR3 contains 14 residues. CDR1 and CDR2 (germline): SNHLY, FYNNEI. CDR3 amino acids: CASSVYGLNTEAFF. CDR3 DNA: TGTGCCAGCAGTGTCTATGGTCTGAACACTGAAGCTTTCTTT.

V usage is TRBV5-1 and J usage is TRBJ2-5; 7 bases map to TRBD1. J lost 3 bases, V lost 4 bases, and 9 bases had no gene match. The CDR3 has 15 residues. The V gene's germline CDR1 is SGHRS and CDR2 YFSETQ. The CDR3 DNA is TGCGCCAGCAGCCTGCGACAGGGAAATGAAGAGACCCAGTACTTC. This sequence encodes CASSLRQGNEETQYF.

The chain links TRBV30 to TRBJ2-2; TRBD1 or TRBD2 may be the D gene (7 bases each). Trimming took 1 base from V and 6 from J, leaving 15 bases between them. The CDR3 runs 15 residues. CDR1 and CDR2 from the germline V gene are GTSNPN and SVGIG (reference sequence). The CDR3 here is CAWSGQGGAAGELFF. The CDR3 DNA sequence: TGTGCCTGGAGTGGGCAGGGGGGGGCGGCCGGGGAGCTGTTTTTT. Based on the CDR3 plus reference TRBV30 and TRBJ2-2, the full variable domain is SQTIHQWPATLVQPVGSPLSLECTVEGTSNPNLYWYRQAAGRGLQLLFYSVGIGQISSEVPQNLSASRPQDRQFILSSKKLLLSDSGFYLCAWSGQGGAAGELFFGEGSRLTVL.

V and J are TRBV5-6 and TRBJ2-7, with a possible D match to TRBD1 (7 bases). This CDR3 is 15 amino acids long. Germline V gene data show CDR1 as SGHDT and CDR2 as YYEEEE. V lost 3 bases, J lost 2 bases, and 15 bases lay in between. DNA of the CDR3: TGTGCCAGCAGCTGGCAACTCAGGGGGGCCTACGAGCAGTACTTC. Its protein product is CASSWQLRGAYEQYF.

The rearrangement uses TRBV29-1 and TRBJ2-5; possible D gene TRBD1, 6 bases. Germline V gives CDR1 SQVTM, CDR2 ANQGSEA. This CDR3 comprises 12 residues. V lost 4 bases and J lost 4, with 10 bases in between. The CDR3 is CSVALGGETQYF. The DNA for the CDR3 is TGCAGCGTTGCCCTAGGGGGAGAGACCCAGTACTTC.

The chain links TRBV10-3 to TRBJ1-4; D may be TRBD1 (6 bases). This CDR3 is built from 14 residues. Trimming removed 6 bases at V and 0 bases at J, with 8 bases between. CDR1 ENHRY and CDR2 SYGVKD come from the germline V gene. CDR3 in amino acids: CAISAGATNEKLFF. In DNA, the CDR3 is TGTGCCATCAGCGCAGGGGCAACTAATGAAAAACTGTTTTTT.

This clone was found once. J is TRBJ1-2 and V is TRBV19; 7 bases fit TRBD1. The CDR3 has 14 amino acids. Looked up from germline, CDR1 is LNHDA and CDR2 is SQIVND (reference sequence). V dropped 6 bases and J dropped 3; count of bases not matched to a gene: 7. The CDR3 protein is CASRQGWGDYGYTF. CDR3 bases: TGTGCCAGTAGACAGGGGTGGGGTGACTATGGCTACACCTTC. Drawing the rest from reference TRBV19 and TRBJ1-2, the complete variable domain is DGGITQSPKYLFRKEGQNVTLSCEQNLNHDAMYWYRQDPGQGLRLIYYSQIVNDFQKGDIAEGYSVSREKKESFPLTVTSAQKNPTAFYLCASRQGWGDYGYTFGSGTRLTVV.

The sample holds one count of this clone. The chain carries TRBV7-2 and TRBJ1-6; weak D call: TRBD1 (6 bases). The length of the CDR3 is 17 residues. Germline loops: CDR1 SGHTA, CDR2 FQGNSA. Trimming left V 1 base short and J 10 bases short, with 20 bases between. CDR3 bases: TGTGCCAGCAGCTTAGGAGGGGGGGGCAGGGTTGGATCACCCCTCCACTTT. Its protein product is CASSLGGGGRVGSPLHF.

The rearrangement joins TRBV7-2 to TRBJ2-2; D unclear. Germline loops: CDR1 SGHTA, CDR2 FQGNSA. The CDR3 extends over 12 amino acids. Trimming took 7 bases from V and 1 from J, leaving 4 bases between them. CDR3 sequence reads: CASTLNTGELFF. The CDR3 DNA follows: TGTGCCAGCACCCTGAACACCGGGGAGCTGTTTTTT.

The chain recombines TRBV9 with TRBJ1-2; D is undetermined. Trimming cost V 3 bases and J 0 bases, with 12 bases left between them. The CDR3 loop spans 15 amino acids. CDR1 and CDR2 (germline): SGDLS, YYNGEE. The CDR3 DNA sequence: TGTGCCAGCAGCGCCAGCGGCCTACCTAACTATGGCTACACCTTC. Its protein product is CASSASGLPNYGYTF.

The chain has TRBV5-1 and TRBJ1-5; 7 nucleotides match TRBD1. V lost 4 bases to trimming and J lost 4 bases; unmatched junction nucleotides: 5. The germline V gene encodes CDR1 SGHRS and CDR2 YFSETQ. The CDR3 sequence is 14 residues long. The CDR3 sequence is CASSPGTANQPQHF. CDR3 bases: TGCGCCAGCAGCCCCGGGACAGCAAATCAGCCCCAGCATTTT.

CDR3 sequence: CASSSQPTLQHEAFF. The CDR3 DNA reads TGTGCCAGCAGTTCACAGCCGACCCTACAGCATGAAGCTTTCTTT. The V call is TRBV6-5, the J call TRBJ1-1; D gene ambiguous. Germline V gives CDR1 MNHEY, CDR2 SVGAGI. The CDR3 runs to 15 residues. V was cut by 4 bases and J by 7 bases, with 19 bases left in between.

The rearrangement uses TRBV6-5 and TRBJ1-2; TRBD1 might be the D (6 bases). V was shortened by 6 bases and J by 7 bases, with 18 bases between the two germline ends. Germline CDR1 and CDR2: MNHEY and SVGAGI. The CDR3 loop spans 14 amino acids. The DNA for the CDR3 is TGTGCCAGCAGGTTAGGGGACAATGTTGGTGGCTACACCTTC. As protein: CASRLGDNVGGYTF.

The rearrangement links TRBV5-4 to TRBJ2-3; D may correspond to TRBD1 or TRBD2 (5 bases each). Trimming removed 5 bases from V and 1 base from J, with 11 bases in between. The CDR3 is 14 residues long. The germline V gene encodes CDR1 SGHNT and CDR2 YYREEE (reference sequence). The CDR3 sequence: CASSSRDRTDTQYF. The DNA of the CDR3 is TGTGCCAGCAGTTCCCGGGACCGCACAGATACGCAGTATTTT.

The chain couples TRBV4-3 to TRBJ1-1, with D perhaps TRBD1 (6 bases). The length of the CDR3 is 15 residues. Between the trimmed V and J ends, which lost 1 base and 4 bases, there was a span of 13 bases. Per the germline V gene, CDR1 is LGHNA and CDR2 is YSLEER. The CDR3 here is CASSQAQGRATEAFF. For the CDR3, the DNA is TGCGCCAGCAGCCAAGCACAGGGAAGGGCCACTGAAGCTTTCTTT.

The CDR3 nucleotides read TGTGCCTGGAAGAGGGACAGGGGGTTGTCTGGGGCCAACGTCCTGACTTTC. Amino acids: CAWKRDRGLSGANVLTF. The chain carries TRBV30 and TRBJ2-6; 11 bases are a match to TRBD1. This CDR3 comprises 17 residues. Germline V lookup: CDR1 GTSNPN, CDR2 SVGIG (reference sequence). The trim removed 4 bases at V and 1 base at J, leaving 6 bases unmatched.